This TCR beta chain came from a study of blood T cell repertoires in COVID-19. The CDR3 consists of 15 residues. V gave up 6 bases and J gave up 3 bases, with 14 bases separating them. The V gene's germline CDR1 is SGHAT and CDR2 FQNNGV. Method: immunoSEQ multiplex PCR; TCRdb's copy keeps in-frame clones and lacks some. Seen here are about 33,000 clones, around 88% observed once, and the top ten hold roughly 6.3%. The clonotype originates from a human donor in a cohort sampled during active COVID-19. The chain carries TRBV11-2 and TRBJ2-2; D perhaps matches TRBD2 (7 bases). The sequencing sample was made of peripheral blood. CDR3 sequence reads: CASRPGGQDTGELFF. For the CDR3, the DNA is TGTGCCAGCAGGCCGGGGGGCCAGGACACCGGGGAGCTGTTTTTT. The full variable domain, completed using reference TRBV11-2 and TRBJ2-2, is EAGVAQSPRYKIIEKRQSVAFWCNPISGHATLYWYQQILGQGPKLLIQFQNNGVVDDSQLPKDRFSAERLKGVDSTLKIQPAKLEDSAVYLCASRPGGQDTGELFFGEGSRLTVL.